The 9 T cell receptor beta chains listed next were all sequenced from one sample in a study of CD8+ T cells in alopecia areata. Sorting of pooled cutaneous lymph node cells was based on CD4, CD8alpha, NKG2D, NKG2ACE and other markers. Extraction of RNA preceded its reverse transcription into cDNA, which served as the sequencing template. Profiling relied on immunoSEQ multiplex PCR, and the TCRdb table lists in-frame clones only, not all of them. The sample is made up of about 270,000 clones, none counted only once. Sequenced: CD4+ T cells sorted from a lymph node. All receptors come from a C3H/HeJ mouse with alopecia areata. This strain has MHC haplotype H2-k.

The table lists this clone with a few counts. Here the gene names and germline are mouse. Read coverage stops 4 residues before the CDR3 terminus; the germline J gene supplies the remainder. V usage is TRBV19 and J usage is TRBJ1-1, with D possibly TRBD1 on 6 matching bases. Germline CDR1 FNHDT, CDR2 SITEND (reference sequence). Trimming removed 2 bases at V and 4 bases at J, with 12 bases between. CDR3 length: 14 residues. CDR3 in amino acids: CASSIGGAVTEVFF. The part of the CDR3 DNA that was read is TGTGCCAGCAGTATTGGGGGGGCAGTCACA.

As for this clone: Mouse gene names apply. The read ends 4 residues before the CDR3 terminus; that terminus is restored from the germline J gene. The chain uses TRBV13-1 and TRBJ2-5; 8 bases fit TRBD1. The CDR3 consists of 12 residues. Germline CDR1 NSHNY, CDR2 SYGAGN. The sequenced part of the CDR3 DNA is TGTGCCAGCAGTCAGGGGGCAGAC. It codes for CASSQGAD. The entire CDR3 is CASSQGADTQYF.

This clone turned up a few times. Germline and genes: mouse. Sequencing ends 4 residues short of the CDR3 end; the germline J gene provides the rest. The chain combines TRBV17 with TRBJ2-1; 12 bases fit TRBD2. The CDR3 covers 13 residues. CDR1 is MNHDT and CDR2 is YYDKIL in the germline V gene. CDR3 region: CASIDWGGAEQFF. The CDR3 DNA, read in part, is TGTGCTAGCATCGACTGGGGGGGCGCT.

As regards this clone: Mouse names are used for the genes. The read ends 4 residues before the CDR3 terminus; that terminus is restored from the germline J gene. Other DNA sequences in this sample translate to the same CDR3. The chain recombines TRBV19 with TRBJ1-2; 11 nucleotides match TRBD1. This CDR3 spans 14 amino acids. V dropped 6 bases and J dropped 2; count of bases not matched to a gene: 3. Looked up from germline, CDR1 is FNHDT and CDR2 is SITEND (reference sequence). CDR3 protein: CASTRDRGNSDYTF. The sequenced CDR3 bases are TGTGCCAGCACCCGGGACAGGGGGAACTCC. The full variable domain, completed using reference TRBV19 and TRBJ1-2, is GGIITQTPKFLIGQEGQKLTLKCQQNFNHDTMYWYRQDSGKGLRLIYYSITENDLQKGDLSEGYDASREKKSSFSLTVTSAQKNEMAVFLCASTRDRGNSDYTFGSGTRLLVI.

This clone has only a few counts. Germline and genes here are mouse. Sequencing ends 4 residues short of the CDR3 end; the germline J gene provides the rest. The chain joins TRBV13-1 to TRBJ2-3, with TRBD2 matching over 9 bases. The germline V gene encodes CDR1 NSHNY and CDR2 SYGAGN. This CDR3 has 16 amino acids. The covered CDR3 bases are TGTGCCAGCAGTGGCGGACTGGGGAGGGGGGGAGAA. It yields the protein CASSGGLGRGGE. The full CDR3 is CASSGGLGRGGETLYF.

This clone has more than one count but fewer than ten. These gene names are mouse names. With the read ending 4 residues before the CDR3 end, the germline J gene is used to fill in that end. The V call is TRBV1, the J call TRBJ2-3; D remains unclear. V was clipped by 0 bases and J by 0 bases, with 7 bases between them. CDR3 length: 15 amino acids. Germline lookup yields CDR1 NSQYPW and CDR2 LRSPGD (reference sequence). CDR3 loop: CTCSAEQPSAETLYF. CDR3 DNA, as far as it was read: TGCACCTGCAGTGCAGAACAGCCTAGTGCAGAA.

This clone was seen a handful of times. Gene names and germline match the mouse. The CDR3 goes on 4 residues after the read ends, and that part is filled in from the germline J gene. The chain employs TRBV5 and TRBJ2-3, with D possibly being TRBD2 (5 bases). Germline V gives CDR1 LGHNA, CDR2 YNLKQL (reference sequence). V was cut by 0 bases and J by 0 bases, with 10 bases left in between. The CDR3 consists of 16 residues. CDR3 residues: CASSQDGWESAETLYF. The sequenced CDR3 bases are TGTGCCAGCAGCCAAGATGGCTGGGAGAGTGCAGAA.

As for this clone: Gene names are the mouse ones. This chain's CDR3 is CASSNGLGANTGQLYF. CDR3 DNA, as far as it was read: TGTGCCAGCAGTAACGGACTGGGGGCAAACACCGGG. The chain has TRBV19 and TRBJ2-2; 10 bases are shared with TRBD2. The missing CDR3 end, 4 residues past where the read stops, is filled in from the germline J gene. J gave up 0 bases and V 3 bases, and 2 bases lay outside the gene matches. CDR1 FNHDT and CDR2 SITEND come from the germline V gene (reference sequence). The CDR3 is 16 residues long.

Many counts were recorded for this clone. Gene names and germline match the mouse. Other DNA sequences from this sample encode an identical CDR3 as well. CDR3 region: CASSLTGSNSDYTF. CDR3 DNA (partial): TGTGCCAGCTCTCTTACAGGTTCAAACTCC. The chain employs TRBV12-1 and TRBJ1-2, with a possible D match to TRBD1 (5 bases). The read halts 4 residues ahead of the CDR3 end, with the missing end drawn from the germline J gene. The CDR3 is 14 residues long. Trimming shortened V by 1 base and J by 0 bases, and 8 bases separated the two germline ends. The germline V gene has CDR1 SGHSN and CDR2 HYEKVE.